The TCR beta chain described here comes from a study of blood T cell repertoires in COVID-19. As for the study in general: COVID-19 samples from acute and convalescent phases originated in the United States, Italy and Spain. PBMCs, B-cell-depleted T cells, or T cells provided the cDNA or gDNA that made up the material.

In terms of age and location, participants ranged from roughly 18 to 89 years and lived in about two dozen US areas. As originally analysed: Amplification from reference gene primers served as the basis for estimated nucleated cell counts. Sequenced by immunoSEQ multiplex PCR; TCRdb stores in-frame clones only, minus some. From that table come the V and J calls and clone size; the DNA was used to work out D and trimming. The profile shows 300,000 to 350,000 clones, 80% to 90% of them singletons. Unmatched junction bases numbered 9, after V lost 4 bases and J lost 0 bases. This CDR3 comprises 17 residues. Germline CDR1 reads SGHRS; CDR2 reads YFSETQ.

The origin of this receptor is a man aged 25-40 years who had recovered from COVID-19. Input material: PBMCs or T cells enriched from blood (not recorded which). This chain joins TRBV5-1 and TRBJ1-4; TRBD1 agrees at 7 bases. CDR3 amino acids: CASSPTGARTTNEKLFF. The CDR3 bases are TGCGCCAGCAGCCCCACAGGGGCCAGAACAACTAATGAAAAACTGTTTTTT.